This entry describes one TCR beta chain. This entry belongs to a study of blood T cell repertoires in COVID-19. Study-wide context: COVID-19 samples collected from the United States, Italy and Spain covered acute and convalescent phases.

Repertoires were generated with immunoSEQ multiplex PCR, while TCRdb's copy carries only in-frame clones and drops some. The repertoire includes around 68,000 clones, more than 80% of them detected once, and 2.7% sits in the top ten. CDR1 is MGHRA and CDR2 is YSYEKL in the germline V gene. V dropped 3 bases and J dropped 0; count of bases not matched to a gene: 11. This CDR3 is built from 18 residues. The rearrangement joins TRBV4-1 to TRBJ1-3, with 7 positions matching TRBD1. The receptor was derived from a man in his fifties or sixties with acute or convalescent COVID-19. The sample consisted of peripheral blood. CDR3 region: CASSHQATGRTSGNTIYF. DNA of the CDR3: TGCGCCAGCAGCCATCAAGCGACAGGGCGAACCTCTGGAAACACCATATATTTT.